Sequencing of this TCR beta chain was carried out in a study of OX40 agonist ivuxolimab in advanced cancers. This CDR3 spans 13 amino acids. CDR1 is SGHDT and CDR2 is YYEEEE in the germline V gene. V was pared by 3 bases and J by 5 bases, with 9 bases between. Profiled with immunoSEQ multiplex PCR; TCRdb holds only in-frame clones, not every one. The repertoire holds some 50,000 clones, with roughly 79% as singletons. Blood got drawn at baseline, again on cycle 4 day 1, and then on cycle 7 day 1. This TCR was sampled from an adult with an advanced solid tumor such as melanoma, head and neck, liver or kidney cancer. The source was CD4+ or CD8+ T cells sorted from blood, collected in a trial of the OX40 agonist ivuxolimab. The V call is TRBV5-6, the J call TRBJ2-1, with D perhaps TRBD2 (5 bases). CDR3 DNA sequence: TGTGCCAGCAGCTGGACTCTTAACAATGAGCAGTTCTTC. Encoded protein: CASSWTLNNEQFF.